Listed here is a single T cell receptor beta chain. Other DNA sequences within the sample encode an identical CDR3. The data were taken from a study of blood T cell repertoires in COVID-19. In the study overall: Nucleic acid was either cDNA or gDNA, and it came from T cells, B-cell-depleted T cells, or PBMCs.

Generated by immunoSEQ multiplex PCR, the TCRdb table keeps only in-frame clones and is missing some. The sample contains 250,000 to 400,000 clones, 85% of which appear only once. Everyone who took part was roughly 18 to 89 years old, and they came from about two dozen US areas. Participant-given clinical history determined each cohort assignment. Before they entered the study, exposed participants had met a COVID-19 case within 2 weeks. With 4 bases removed from V and 0 bases from J, the gap between germline ends came to 6 bases. There are 13 residues in the CDR3. CDR1 is MDHEN, CDR2 SYDVKM, per germline.

Specimen: PBMCs or T cells enriched from blood (not recorded which). This TCR was recovered from a woman in her 30s who had been exposed to COVID-19. The chain has TRBV28 and TRBJ1-2; D is possibly TRBD1 (6 bases). CDR3 protein: CASSSGANYGYTF. The CDR3 region has the DNA TGTGCCAGCAGTTCAGGGGCTAACTATGGCTACACCTTC.